This TCR beta chain was sequenced for a study of blood T cell repertoires in COVID-19 (dated by TCRdb to 2018 to 2020). General notes on the study: Samples from collaborators originated in the United States, Italy and Spain and spanned both the acute and convalescent phases of COVID-19. Deeply sampled blood TCRbeta repertoires from subjects exposed to, actively infected with, or recovered from COVID-19 were included in the dataset. The material from the prospective study consisted of cDNA or gDNA derived from T cells, B-cell-depleted T cells, or PBMCs. HLA class I and class II types, where available, came from metadata supplied by the sample provider rather than from assay-based typing. The repertoires were made available in a free public database intended to serve as a resource for research on the immune response to SARS-CoV-2. Samples were obtained from the ongoing ImmuneRACE study (first 160 participants) and from about 1,300 subjects provided by 6 global collaborators. A de-identified subject ID, COVID-19 status, age in years and sex were almost always included in the sample metadata. The study at large found these results: How much clinical and demographic metadata was included differed by source and by participant, and the metadata was provided uncurated.

Whole blood was collected in K2EDTA tubes by collaborating institutions according to the institutions' own protocols. For TCRbeta analysis, collaborator samples were shipped as frozen whole blood, as isolated PBMCs, or as DNA extracted from either sample type. TCRbeta CDR3 regions were amplified from genomic DNA using the immunoSEQ Assay, a bias-controlled multiplex PCR. The source study handled its data this way. Nucleated cell counts per sample were estimated from amplification of reference gene primers within the assay. To quantify the absolute abundance of each unique TCRbeta CDR3 rearrangement, sequence reads were collapsed and filtered. For each sample, productive Simpson clonality was calculated as the square root of Simpson's diversity index over productive rearrangements. Imported from immuneACCESS, the table was reduced by TCRdb to in-frame sequences with V and J called. These copies leave out some clones; in studies compared against another copy, an unresolved V gene accounts for under half, and the cause of the remainder is not known. For V, J and clone size, that table is used; D and trimming come from the DNA. For this sample there are fewer than 50,000 clones; more than 70% appear just once. The top ten constitute around 15% of the sample.

In the case of this clone: Its cognate antigen has yet to be identified. No base quality information exists; no much larger clone differs at one position.

CDR1 SGHTA and CDR2 FQGTGA were looked up in the germline V gene. The CDR3, from cysteine to phenylalanine, totals 15 residues. Kept here is only the CDR3 DNA, which spans 45 bases and is read in frame from base 1. V was cut back by 1 base and J by 7 bases, leaving a gap of 11 bases between them. Sequenced sample: peripheral blood. The rearranged segments are TRBV7-3 and TRBJ1-6, with a tentative D gene TRBD1 over 6 matching bases. The source is a human donor in a cohort sampled during active COVID-19. The CDR3 region: CASSLMGAENSPLHF. The DNA reads as follows: TGTGCCAGCAGCTTAATGGGGGCGGAAAATTCACCCCTCCACTTT.